This T cell receptor (beta chain) was captured in a study of tumor-infiltrating lymphocytes in primary liver carcinoma. CDR1 MNHNS and CDR2 SASEGT come from the germline V gene. This CDR3 is built from 15 residues. The germline V and J ends were trimmed by 0 bases and 3 bases, with 10 bases remaining between them. Synthesis of TCR beta cDNA was carried out from 500 ng total RNA with a constant-region primer. Modified slightly, ARM-PCR produced TCR beta libraries over three nested multiplex PCR rounds. TRBV1-TRBV30 forward primers paired with a C-beta reverse primer drove the first two PCR rounds, ten to eleven cycles each. TCRdb passed the multiplex PCR reads through MiXCR, listing each CDR3 protein once. The table has some 180,000 distinct CDR3 sequences, about 55% seen once. There are a few counts of this clonotype. Unsorted whole blood yielded blood RNA, and germline DNA was extracted as well.

Sequencing input: peripheral blood. The chain joins TRBV6-1 to TRBJ2-3; possibly TRBD1 or TRBD2 for D (5 bases each). This receptor was obtained from a man aged 40-55 years with primary liver carcinoma and hepatitis B virus infection. In DNA, the CDR3 is TGTGCCAGCAGTGAAGCGGGGGACGGGACAGATACGCAGTATTTT. The encoded protein is CASSEAGDGTDTQYF.